This entry features one T cell receptor beta chain sequence. It lacks a known antigen. The input lacks base qualities; no much larger clone sits a single base away. The data derive from a study of blood T cell repertoires in COVID-19 (dated by TCRdb to 2020 to 2022). Describing the broader study: The collaborator samples originated in the United States, Italy and Spain and spanned the acute and convalescent phases of COVID-19. The repertoires were released in a freely available public database intended as a resource for research on the immune response to SARS-CoV-2. The material from the prospective study consisted of cDNA or gDNA derived from T cells, B-cell-depleted T cells, or PBMCs. A de-identified subject ID, COVID-19 status, age in years and sex were almost always included in the sample metadata. Subjects who had been exposed to COVID-19, were actively infected with it, or had recovered from it provided the deeply sampled blood TCRbeta repertoires that made up the dataset. Samples came from the ongoing ImmuneRACE study (first 160 participants) plus 1,254 subjects from 6 global collaborators. Where HLA class I and class II types were available, the types were taken from metadata supplied by the sample provider, not from assay-based typing. General findings and caveats noted by the study authors: The quantity of clinical and demographic metadata differed by source and by participant and was supplied without curation.

The immunoSEQ Assay, a bias-controlled multiplex PCR, was used to amplify TCRbeta CDR3 regions from genomic DNA. In the original analysis: The number of nucleated cells in each sample was estimated from the amplification of reference gene primers within the assay. To quantify the absolute abundance of each unique TCRbeta CDR3 rearrangement, sequence reads were collapsed and filtered. Productive Simpson clonality was computed per sample as the square root of Simpson's diversity index over productive rearrangements. This is the immuneACCESS table as TCRdb keeps it, with only in-frame sequences that have V and J called. A part of the clones is gone; compared with another copy, unresolved V genes explain less than half, and the rest is unexplained. That table furnishes V, J and clone size, whereas the DNA furnished D and trimming. In this sample the table shows some 95,000 clones, around 90% of which occur a single time. Jointly, the top ten make up around 2.5% of the sample.

CDR1 SGHNT and CDR2 YYREEE were looked up in the germline V gene (reference sequence). The CDR3 holds 15 amino acids from the cysteine to the phenylalanine. The entry retains the CDR3 DNA only, 45 bases that are in frame from base 1. V was cut back by 2 bases and J by 4 bases, leaving a gap of 10 bases between them. Collaborating institutions collected whole blood in K2EDTA tubes following their own protocols. For TCRbeta analysis, collaborators shipped samples as frozen whole blood, isolated PBMCs, or DNA extracted from either of those sample types. Recombination linked TRBV5-4 to TRBJ1-6; the D gene is perhaps TRBD1, from 5 matching bases. The clonotype was recovered from a human donor with active COVID-19. The donor label of this sample is uncertain. The sequenced material came from peripheral blood. The nucleotide sequence is given as TGTGCCAGCAGCTTAACGACAGCTTATAATTCACCCCTCCACTTT. It encodes CASSLTTAYNSPLHF. Full variable domain (CDR3 extended with the reference TRBV5-4 and TRBJ1-6 proteins): ETGVTQSPTHLIKTRGQQVTLRCSSQSGHNTVSWYQQALGQGPQFIFQYYREEENGRGNFPPRFSGLQFPNYSSELNVNALELDDSALYLCASSLTTAYNSPLHFGNGTRLTVT.